The rows below give T cell receptor beta chains drawn from one sample of a study of T cells in Graves' hyperthyroidism and ophthalmopathy. From the multiplex PCR reads, TCRdb called clonotypes with MiXCR, one entry per CDR3 protein. Of 400,000 or so distinct CDR3 sequences in the sample, about 16% were seen once. The sample was blood. These TCRs come from a woman aged 55 to 70 with Graves' ophthalmopathy. Each CDR3 is given with its conserved first and last residue. Fields, in order: D gene, J gene, CDR3 length, clone size, V gene, CDR3 DNA, CDR3 protein. A D gene is named only where the DNA matches it firmly. The listing skips clone size in some rows; elsewhere it reads once, few, many or a size class.

D gene: -; J gene: TRBJ1-1; CDR3 length: 14; clone size: many; V gene: TRBV5-1; CDR3 DNA: TGCGCCAGCAGCTTGGCGGCGGGAAGCACTGAAGCTTTCTTT; CDR3 protein: CASSLAAGSTEAFF
D gene: TRBD2; J gene: TRBJ2-1; CDR3 length: 14; clone size: few; V gene: TRBV20-1; CDR3 DNA: TGCAGTGCCACCCGGCCGGGAGGGAGCAATGAGCAGTTCTTC; CDR3 protein: CSATRPGGSNEQFF
D gene: -; J gene: TRBJ1-5; CDR3 length: 12; clone size: few; V gene: TRBV10-1; CDR3 DNA: TGCGCCAGCAGTGATACAGGTCAGCCCCAGCATTTT; CDR3 protein: CASSDTGQPQHF
D gene: -; J gene: TRBJ2-5; CDR3 length: 15; clone size: many; V gene: TRBV12-3/TRBV12-4; CDR3 DNA: TGTGCCAGCAGGGGGGGACTGGAGCCCTTTGAGACCCAGTACTTC; CDR3 protein: CASRGGLEPFETQYF
D gene: -; J gene: TRBJ2-2; CDR3 length: 14; clone size: -; V gene: TRBV9; CDR3 DNA: TGTGCCAGCAGCGAGACTAGTTCTGCCGGGGAGCTGTTTTTT; CDR3 protein: CASSETSSAGELFF
D gene: -; J gene: TRBJ2-2; CDR3 length: 13; clone size: few; V gene: TRBV6-1; CDR3 DNA: TGTGCCAGCAGCCCCCTCGTGGCCGGGGAGCTGTTTTTT; CDR3 protein: CASSPLVAGELFF
D gene: TRBD2; J gene: TRBJ2-1; CDR3 length: 17; clone size: -; V gene: TRBV4-2; CDR3 DNA: TGTGCCAGCAGCCAAGAAGGTAGCGGGAGTCCCTACAATGAGCAGTTCTTC; CDR3 protein: CASSQEGSGSPYNEQFF
D gene: -; J gene: TRBJ1-2; CDR3 length: 11; clone size: -; V gene: TRBV9; CDR3 DNA: TGTGCCAGCAGCCCGTCGGATGGCTACACCTTC; CDR3 protein: CASSPSDGYTF
D gene: TRBD2; J gene: TRBJ2-1; CDR3 length: 17; clone size: few; V gene: TRBV11-3; CDR3 DNA: TGTGCCAGCAGCTTAAGCGTGACTAGCGGGAGGGCCAATGAGCAGTTCTTC; CDR3 protein: CASSLSVTSGRANEQFF
D gene: TRBD2; J gene: TRBJ2-3; CDR3 length: 17; clone size: few; V gene: TRBV3-1; CDR3 DNA: TGTGCCAGCAGCCGGACTAGCGGGAGGTTTAGCACAGATACGCAGTATTTT; CDR3 protein: CASSRTSGRFSTDTQYF
D gene: TRBD2; J gene: TRBJ2-7; CDR3 length: 15; clone size: many; V gene: TRBV28; CDR3 DNA: TGTGCCAGCAGCCCGGGACTAGCGGTCTCCTACGAGCAGTACTTC; CDR3 protein: CASSPGLAVSYEQYF
D gene: TRBD1; J gene: TRBJ2-7; CDR3 length: 15; clone size: -; V gene: TRBV5-8; CDR3 DNA: TGTGCCAGCGCGACTGAAGGACAGGGGTCCTACGAGCAGTACTTC; CDR3 protein: CASATEGQGSYEQYF
D gene: -; J gene: TRBJ2-3; CDR3 length: 13; clone size: many; V gene: TRBV24-1; CDR3 DNA: TGTGCCACCAGTGACGCTAGCTTAGATACGCAGTATTTT; CDR3 protein: CATSDASLDTQYF
D gene: -; J gene: TRBJ2-3; CDR3 length: 16; clone size: many; V gene: TRBV5-4; CDR3 DNA: TGTGCCAGCAGGGGGGATCGGGGCAATCGGGCAGATACGCAGTATTTT; CDR3 protein: CASRGDRGNRADTQYF
D gene: -; J gene: TRBJ2-7; CDR3 length: 13; clone size: few; V gene: TRBV5-1; CDR3 DNA: TGCGCCAGCGGCCAATGGAGCTCCTACGAGCAGTACTTC; CDR3 protein: CASGQWSSYEQYF
D gene: -; J gene: TRBJ1-3; CDR3 length: 13; clone size: -; V gene: TRBV28; CDR3 DNA: TGTGCCGGGAAAACACAGAGTCGCGACACCATATATTTT; CDR3 protein: CAGKTQSRDTIYF
D gene: TRBD1; J gene: TRBJ2-7; CDR3 length: 13; clone size: many; V gene: TRBV28; CDR3 DNA: TGTGCCAGCTACGGGACAGGGGCGAGGGAGCAGTACTTC; CDR3 protein: CASYGTGAREQYF